Each of the 21 T cell receptor beta chains below was sequenced from the same sample in a study of CD8+ T cells in alopecia areata. CD4+ cells from a handful of patients underwent sorting into CD25+CD127- cells. Sequencing used cDNA as its template, made by extracting RNA and reverse transcribing it. The repertoire was sequenced with immunoSEQ multiplex PCR; TCRdb's copy has only in-frame clones and lacks some. The repertoire holds more than 11,000 clones, with around 50% as singletons. The specimen was CD4+ Tregs sorted from blood. All receptors come from a human donor with alopecia areata.

This clone has more than one count but fewer than ten. The chain has TRBV10-3 and TRBJ1-1, with TRBD1 matching 7 bases. V shed 6 bases and J 2 bases; nucleotides not matched to a gene: 12. The CDR3 covers 16 residues. The germline CDR1 and CDR2 sequences are ENHRY and SYGVKD. CDR3 sequence (DNA): TGTGCCATCAGCGACGCCGACAGGGATGGAAACACTGAAGCTTTCTTT. Its translation: CAISDADRDGNTEAFF.

This clone is medium-sized (0.01 to 0.1%). V gene TRBV7-8 combines with J gene TRBJ1-3, with D maybe TRBD1 (5 bases). The ends were cut back, 1 base at V and 11 bases at J, with 12 bases in the middle. The CDR3 contains 13 residues. CDR1 is SGHVS and CDR2 is FQNEAQ in the germline V gene. The CDR3 region has the DNA TGTGCCAGCAGCTTAGAATTGTGGGGCTCCATATATTTT. Its translation is CASSLELWGSIYF.

The CDR3 spells CASSSMPGLAGDTQYF. CDR3 nucleotide sequence: TGCGCCAGCAGCTCCATGCCGGGACTAGCAGGCGATACGCAGTATTTT. The V and J genes are TRBV5-1 and TRBJ2-3; 9 bases match TRBD2. CDR1 and CDR2 from the germline V gene are SGHRS and YFSETQ. The CDR3 is 16 residues long. With 3 bases clipped from V and 6 bases from J, the junction kept 11 bases outside the gene matches.

The chain employs TRBV7-9 and TRBJ1-1; 8 nucleotides match TRBD1. This CDR3 is 15 amino acids long. V was clipped by 5 bases and J by 4 bases; unmatched bases: 9. The germline gives CDR1 SEHNR, CDR2 FQNEAQ (reference sequence). The CDR3, as DNA: TGTGCCAGCAGCAAGACAGGGGAAAGGGGCACTGAAGCTTTCTTT. Encoded protein: CASSKTGERGTEAFF. Full variable domain (rest looked up from reference TRBV7-9 and TRBJ1-1): DTGVSQNPRHKITKRGQNVTFRCDPISEHNRLYWYRQTLGQGPEFLTYFQNEAQLEKSRLLSDRFSAERPKGSFSTLEIQRTEQGDSAMYLCASSKTGERGTEAFFGQGTRLTVV.

J is TRBJ2-7 and V is TRBV5-1; 7 bases agree with TRBD1. In germline, CDR1 is SGHRS, CDR2 YFSETQ. V dropped 7 bases and J dropped 2; count of bases not matched to a gene: 12. The CDR3 contains 15 residues. CDR3 DNA: TGCGCCAGCCGCTCGTCGGTCGACAGGGCCTACGAGCAGTACTTC. This sequence encodes CASRSSVDRAYEQYF.

This clone is judged medium-sized. The genes are TRBV7-8 and TRBJ1-2; TRBD1 agrees at 9 bases. Germline assignment: CDR1 SGHVS and CDR2 FQNEAQ. V shed 5 bases, J shed 9 bases, and the junction held 10 bases outside the gene matches. The CDR3 extends over 14 amino acids. Here the CDR3 reads CASSQPGQGYRYTF. For the CDR3, the DNA is TGTGCCAGCAGCCAACCGGGACAGGGTTATCGCTACACCTTC.

This chain connects TRBV7-2 to TRBJ1-1; TRBD1 matches at 8 bases. V trimming: 5 bases; J trimming: 6 bases; junction bases outside the gene matches: 14. This CDR3 region has 16 residues. Germline CDR1 reads SGHTA; CDR2 reads FQGNSA. This chain's CDR3 is CASSRFSGTGKAEAFF. As DNA, the CDR3 is TGTGCCAGCAGCCGATTCAGCGGGACAGGTAAAGCTGAAGCTTTCTTT.

This clone came up a few times. The chain couples TRBV28 to TRBJ2-7, with 7 bases lining up with TRBD1. Germline V gene sequence: CDR1 MDHEN, CDR2 SYDVKM. CDR3 length: 16 residues. Unmatched junction bases numbered 14, after V lost 6 bases and J lost 3 bases. The CDR3 region is CASRRQGGVKIYEQYF. Written as DNA, the CDR3 is TGTGCCAGCAGAAGACAGGGTGGCGTCAAAATCTACGAGCAGTACTTC.

This clone was recorded a few times. This chain uses TRBV29-1 with TRBJ1-2, with TRBD1 identical over 7 bases. Trimming cost V 7 bases and J 2 bases; bases outside gene matches: 10. CDR1 and CDR2 from the germline V gene are SQVTM and ANQGSEA. CDR3 length: 14 residues. The CDR3 reads CSALAETGNYGYTF. As DNA, the CDR3 is TGCAGCGCCCTAGCCGAGACAGGGAACTATGGCTACACCTTC.

The rearrangement joins TRBV7-2 to TRBJ2-3, with a possible D match to TRBD2 (6 bases). The V end lost 4 bases, the J end lost 3 bases, and 14 bases lay between the germline ends. The CDR3 loop spans 15 amino acids. Germline V CDR1 and CDR2: SGHTA, FQGNSA. The CDR3 DNA is TGTGCCAGCAGCTCCCGCTGGAGGGGTACAGATACGCAGTATTTT. Its translation is CASSSRWRGTDTQYF. The full variable domain, completed using reference TRBV7-2 and TRBJ2-3, is GAGVSQSPSNKVTEKGKDVELRCDPISGHTALYWYRQSLGQGLEFLIYFQGNSAPDKSGLPSDRFSAERTGGSVSTLTIQRTQQEDSAVYLCASSSRWRGTDTQYFGPGTRLTVL.

The chain combines TRBV6-5 with TRBJ1-3; D is perhaps TRBD1 (5 bases). The V gene lost 4 bases and the J gene lost 2 bases, with 9 bases spanning the gap. The CDR3 consists of 14 residues. CDR1 and CDR2 from the germline V gene are MNHEY and SVGAGI. CDR3 nucleotide sequence: TGTGCCAGCAGTTTAGGGGTTCCTGGAAACACCATATATTTT. Protein sequence: CASSLGVPGNTIYF.

In its sample, this clone was seen a few times. V and J are TRBV5-6 and TRBJ1-2, with unresolved D. Germline-derived CDR1 and CDR2 are SGHDT and YYEEEE. The CDR3 extends over 16 amino acids. Trimming shortened V by 0 bases and J by 5 bases, and 17 bases separated the two germline ends. For the CDR3, the DNA is TGTGCCAGCAGCTTGGGATTTTCGGCCCGGAGTTATGGCTACACCTTC. Translation gives CASSLGFSARSYGYTF.

This clone is medium-sized (0.01 to 0.1%). The chain couples TRBV28 to TRBJ2-5, with 12 nucleotides matching TRBD2. The CDR3 has 19 residues. The V gene's germline CDR1 is MDHEN and CDR2 SYDVKM. V gave up 3 bases and J gave up 5 bases; unmatched junction bases: 16. In DNA, the CDR3 is TGTGCCAGCAGTTTCCCTTCACCCATGACTAGCGGGAGATATGAGACCCAGTACTTC. Protein: CASSFPSPMTSGRYETQYF.

The rearrangement joins TRBV6-5 to TRBJ1-1; the match to TRBD1 covers 7 bases. Germline loops: CDR1 MNHEY, CDR2 SVGAGI. The CDR3 covers 15 residues. Germline trimming cut 1 base from V and 8 bases from J; bases unmatched to any gene: 10. The DNA of the CDR3 is TGTGCCAGCAGTTACTTCAGGGGGGCCCGAGCAGAAGCTTTCTTT. Translation: CASSYFRGARAEAFF.

This clone is termed medium-sized. The V and J genes are TRBV19 and TRBJ2-5; D ambiguous. Trimming left V 1 base short and J 3 bases short, with 12 bases between. CDR3 length equals 15 residues. Germline lookup yields CDR1 LNHDA and CDR2 SQIVND (reference sequence). The CDR3 protein is CASSIGLGFEETQYF. The DNA for the CDR3 is TGTGCCAGTAGTATAGGTCTGGGTTTTGAAGAGACCCAGTACTTC.

V and J are TRBV27 and TRBJ2-5; 9 positions match TRBD1. The CDR3 runs 15 residues. CDR1 and CDR2 from the germline V gene are MNHEY and SMNVEV (reference sequence). Unmatched junction bases numbered 10, after V lost 6 bases and J lost 5 bases. In DNA form, the CDR3 reads TGTGCCAGCAGGAAGAGGGACAGGGATTTTGAGACCCAGTACTTC. Translated: CASRKRDRDFETQYF.

V and J are TRBV4-1 and TRBJ2-7; possible D gene TRBD1, 5 bases. CDR1 and CDR2 from the germline V gene are MGHRA and YSYEKL. The V end lost 2 bases, the J end lost 2 bases, and 10 bases lay between the germline ends. The CDR3 consists of 14 residues. Here the CDR3 DNA reads TGCGCCAGCAGCCAAACAGGAGCAGCCTACGAGCAGTACTTC. Its protein product is CASSQTGAAYEQYF.

This clone was seen a few times. The chain employs TRBV7-8 and TRBJ2-4; 7 bases line up with TRBD1. V lost 5 bases and J lost 0; bases outside the gene matches: 7. Germline values: CDR1 SGHVS, CDR2 FQNEAQ. The CDR3 is 16 residues long. CDR3 amino acids: CASSTRQGLAKNIQYF. The CDR3 nucleotides read TGTGCCAGCAGCACTCGACAGGGCTTAGCCAAAAACATTCAGTACTTC.

The rearrangement links TRBV11-2 to TRBJ2-3; 10 bases fit TRBD2. The ends lost 1 base at V and 1 base at J; junction bases unmatched: 5. Germline CDR1 and CDR2: SGHAT and FQNNGV. The CDR3 totals 17 residues. CDR3 DNA: TGTGCCAGCAGCTTAGCCTCGCTAGCGGGAGGCACAGATACGCAGTATTTT. It is translated as CASSLASLAGGTDTQYF.

The chain links TRBV6-6 to TRBJ2-6; D is undetermined. The CDR3 loop spans 14 amino acids. Per the germline V gene, CDR1 is MNHNY and CDR2 is SVGAGI (reference sequence). The V and J ends lost 5 bases and 0 bases respectively, with 5 bases between them. CDR3 sequence: CASSRNSGANVLTF. The CDR3 DNA is TGTGCCAGCAGTCGAAACTCTGGGGCCAACGTCCTGACTTTC.

J is TRBJ1-4 and V is TRBV18, with 9 bases identical to TRBD1. The CDR3 contains 15 residues. J gave up 3 bases and V 3 bases, and 2 bases lay outside the gene matches. Germline lookup yields CDR1 KGHSH and CDR2 LQKENI. CDR3 loop: CASSPGTGPNEKLFF. The CDR3, as DNA: TGTGCCAGCTCACCGGGGACAGGGCCTAATGAAAAACTGTTTTTT.